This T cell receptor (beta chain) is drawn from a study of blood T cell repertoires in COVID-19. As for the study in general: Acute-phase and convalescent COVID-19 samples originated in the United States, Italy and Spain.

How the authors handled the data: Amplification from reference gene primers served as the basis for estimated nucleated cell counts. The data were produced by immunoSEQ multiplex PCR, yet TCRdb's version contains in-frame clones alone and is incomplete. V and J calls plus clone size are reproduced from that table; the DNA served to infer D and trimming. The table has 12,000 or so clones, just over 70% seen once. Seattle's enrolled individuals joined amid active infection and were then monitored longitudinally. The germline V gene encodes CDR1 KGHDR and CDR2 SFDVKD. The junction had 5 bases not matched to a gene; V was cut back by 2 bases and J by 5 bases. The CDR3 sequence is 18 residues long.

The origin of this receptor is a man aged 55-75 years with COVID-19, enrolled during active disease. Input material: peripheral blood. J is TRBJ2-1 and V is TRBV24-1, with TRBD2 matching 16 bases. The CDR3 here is CATSDSGLAGGYNNEQFF. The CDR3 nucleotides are TGTGCCACCAGTGATTCGGGACTAGCGGGAGGGTACAACAATGAGCAGTTCTTC.